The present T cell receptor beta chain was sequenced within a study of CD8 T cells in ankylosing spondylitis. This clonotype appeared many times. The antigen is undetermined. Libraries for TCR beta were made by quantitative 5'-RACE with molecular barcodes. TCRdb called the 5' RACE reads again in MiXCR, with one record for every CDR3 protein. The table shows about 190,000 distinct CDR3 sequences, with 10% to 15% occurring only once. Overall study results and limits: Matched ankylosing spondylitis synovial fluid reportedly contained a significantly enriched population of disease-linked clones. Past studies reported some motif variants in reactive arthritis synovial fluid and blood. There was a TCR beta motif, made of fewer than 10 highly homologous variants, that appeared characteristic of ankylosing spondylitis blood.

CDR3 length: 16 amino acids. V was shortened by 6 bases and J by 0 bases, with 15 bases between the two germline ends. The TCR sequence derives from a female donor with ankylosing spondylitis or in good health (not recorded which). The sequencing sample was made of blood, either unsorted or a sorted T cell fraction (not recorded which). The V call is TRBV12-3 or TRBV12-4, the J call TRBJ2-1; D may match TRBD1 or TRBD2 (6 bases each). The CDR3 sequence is CASRPGAGRSYNEQFF. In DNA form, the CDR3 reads TGTGCCAGCAGACCGGGGGCGGGACGCTCCTACAATGAGCAGTTCTTC.